Listed below are T cell receptor beta chains from one sample, sequenced in a study of cytomegalovirus exposure and HLA in healthy donors. The repertoire was sequenced with immunoSEQ multiplex PCR; TCRdb's copy has only in-frame clones and lacks some. The table records some 98,000 clones, roughly 87% of them present only once. Specimen: PBMCs. These receptors were collected from a man between 18 and 29 years old in good health and CMV-seropositive. CDR3s include the opening cysteine and the closing phenylalanine or tryptophan. D genes are given only for firm matches. For some rows the clone size is stated as once, few or many, or as a class when expanded; others skip it.

size,D,J,V,DNA,CDR3
NA,TRBD1,TRBJ2-1,TRBV28,TGTGCCAGCAGATTAGGGACAGGGTGGACGAATGAGCAGTTCTTC,CASRLGTGWTNEQFF
NA,TRBD2,TRBJ2-3,TRBV6-5,TGTGCCAGCAGTTACACAGGGACTAGTGGGGTTGGTACGCAGTATTTT,CASSYTGTSGVGTQYF
NA,TRBD2,TRBJ2-7,TRBV7-8,TGTGCCAGCAGCTTAGTAATAAAATGGACTAGCGGGGGAACCTACGAGCAGTACTTC,CASSLVIKWTSGGTYEQYF
few,TRBD2,TRBJ2-1,TRBV7-9,TGTGCCAGCAGCCCTAGCGAGGGACTAGCGGGAGGGCATTACAATGAGCAGTTCTTC,CASSPSEGLAGGHYNEQFF
NA,NA,TRBJ2-3,TRBV7-2,TGTGCCAGCAGCTTAGATGGCTATACGCAGTATTTT,CASSLDGYTQYF
NA,NA,TRBJ2-2,TRBV7-9,TGTGCCAGCAGTTCCCCAGGGCTCGGGGGGCGTATCGTCGGGGAGCTGTTTTTT,CASSSPGLGGRIVGELFF
few,TRBD1,TRBJ1-2,TRBV15,TGTGCCACCTACGGACAGGCTCGTGGCTACACCTTC,CATYGQARGYTF
NA,NA,TRBJ2-2,TRBV7-3,TGTGCCAGCAGCCTTAATGGCGGGAACACCGGGGAGCTGTTTTTT,CASSLNGGNTGELFF
once,NA,TRBJ2-3,TRBV7-2,TGTGCCAGCAGCTTGTACACAGATACGCAGTATTTT,CASSLYTDTQYF
NA,NA,TRBJ1-5,TRBV5-8,TGTGCCAGCAGCTTCCAGGGGACTAGACCCCAGCATTTT,CASSFQGTRPQHF
NA,NA,TRBJ1-2,TRBV28,TGTGCCAGCATAGCAGGGGATCGTGACTATGGCTACACCTTC,CASIAGDRDYGYTF
NA,NA,TRBJ2-5,TRBV9,TGTGCCAGCAGCGTAGCGGCAGGGTCAACCGAGACCCAGTACTTC,CASSVAAGSTETQYF
NA,TRBD2,TRBJ2-3,TRBV7-8,TGTGCCAGCAGCTACCACCGGGGGGGCGGGGCAGATACGCAGTATTTT,CASSYHRGGGADTQYF
NA,TRBD1,TRBJ2-7,TRBV4-3,TGCGCCAGCAGCCCGACAGGGAACGGCTACGAGCAGTACTTC,CASSPTGNGYEQYF
NA,TRBD2,TRBJ2-1,TRBV7-3,TGTGCCAGCAGCCTGGGACTAGCGGGAGAGCAGTTCTTC,CASSLGLAGEQFF
NA,NA,TRBJ2-2,TRBV5-1,TGCGCCAGCAGCCCGCAGGGGGGCACCGGGGAGCTGTTTTTT,CASSPQGGTGELFF
NA,NA,TRBJ1-2,TRBV5-6,TGTGCCAGCAGCTTGGCCGTAAACTATGGCTACACCTTC,CASSLAVNYGYTF
NA,NA,TRBJ1-4,TRBV7-9,TGTGCCAGCAGTATCAGGGAGGGGGATGAAAAACTGTTTTTT,CASSIREGDEKLFF
NA,TRBD1,TRBJ1-1,TRBV5-1,TGCGCCAGCAGCTTATCGACAGGGTCCAACACTGAAGCTTTCTTT,CASSLSTGSNTEAFF
NA,TRBD2,TRBJ2-1,TRBV5-8,TGTGCCAGCAGCTTGTTCGGGGGGGCCCGGCCCTACAATGAGCAGTTCTTC,CASSLFGGARPYNEQFF
NA,NA,TRBJ1-1,TRBV7-8,TGTGCCAGCAGCTTCGGGACACTGACTGAAGCTTTCTTT,CASSFGTLTEAFF
NA,NA,TRBJ2-7,TRBV6-5,TGTGCCAGCAAGATTAGCGGCACTTCCTACGAGCAGTACTTC,CASKISGTSYEQYF
NA,NA,TRBJ1-1,TRBV6-6,TGTGCCAGCCGGGCAGAGACGGGGATGAACACTGAAGCTTTCTTT,CASRAETGMNTEAFF
once,NA,TRBJ1-2,TRBV12-5,TGTGCTAGTGGCTCCGGGGTGAACTATGGCTACACCTTC,CASGSGVNYGYTF
NA,TRBD2,TRBJ2-1,TRBV10-1,TGCGCCACTCCATCAAATAGCGGGAATGCCTACAATGAGCAGTTCTTC,CATPSNSGNAYNEQFF
NA,NA,TRBJ2-7,TRBV2,TGTGCCAGCAGTGACGAAGGACTAACCTACGAGCAGTACTTC,CASSDEGLTYEQYF
NA,NA,TRBJ2-1,TRBV9,TGTGCCAGCAGCGTAGAGTGGACACTGCCTAGTCCGTACAATGAGCAGTTCTTC,CASSVEWTLPSPYNEQFF
NA,NA,TRBJ1-2,TRBV27,TGTGCCAGCAGTGCAGGGCTTGGCTACACCTTC,CASSAGLGYTF
NA,NA,TRBJ2-3,TRBV6-5,TGTGCCAGCAGTTTCACAGCTAGCACAGATACGCAGTATTTT,CASSFTASTDTQYF
NA,NA,TRBJ1-4,TRBV5-6,TGTGCCAGCAGCTTGCGCGGGGCAACTAATGAAAAACTGTTTTTT,CASSLRGATNEKLFF
NA,NA,TRBJ2-1,TRBV5-1,TGCGCCAGCAGCTTCCCCGGCAGGGCTGGGTACTACAATGAGCAGTTCTTC,CASSFPGRAGYYNEQFF